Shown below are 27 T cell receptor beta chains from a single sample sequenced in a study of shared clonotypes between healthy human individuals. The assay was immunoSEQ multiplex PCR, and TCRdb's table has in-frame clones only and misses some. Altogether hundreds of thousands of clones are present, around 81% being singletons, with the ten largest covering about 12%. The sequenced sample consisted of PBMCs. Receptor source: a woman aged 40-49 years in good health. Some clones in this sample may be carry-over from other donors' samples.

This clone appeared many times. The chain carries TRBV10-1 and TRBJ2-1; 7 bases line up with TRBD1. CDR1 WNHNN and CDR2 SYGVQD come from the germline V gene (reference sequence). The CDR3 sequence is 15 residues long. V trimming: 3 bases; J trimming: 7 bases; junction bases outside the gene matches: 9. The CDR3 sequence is CASSEGRGIKNEQFF. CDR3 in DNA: TGCGCCAGCAGTGAAGGCAGGGGGATTAAAAATGAGCAGTTCTTC.

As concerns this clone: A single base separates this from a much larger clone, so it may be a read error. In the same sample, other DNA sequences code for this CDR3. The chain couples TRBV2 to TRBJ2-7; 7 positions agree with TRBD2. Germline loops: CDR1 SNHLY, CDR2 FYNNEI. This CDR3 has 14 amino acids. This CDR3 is CATRPGTTLREQYF. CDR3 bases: TGTGCAACGAGACCCGGGACTACTCTACGCGAGCAGTACTTC. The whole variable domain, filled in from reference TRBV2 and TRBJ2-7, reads EPEVTQTPSHQVTQMGQEVILRCVPISNHLYFYWYRQILGQKVEFLVSFYNNEISEKSEIFDDQFSVERPDGSNFTLKIRSTKLEDSAMYFCATRPGTTLREQYFGPGTRLTVT.

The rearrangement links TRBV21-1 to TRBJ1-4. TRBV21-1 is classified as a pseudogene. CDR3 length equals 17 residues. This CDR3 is CASSKGADLRANEKLFF. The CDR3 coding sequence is TGTGCCAGCAGCAAAGGGGCGGACCTCCGGGCTAATGAAAAACTGTTTTTT.

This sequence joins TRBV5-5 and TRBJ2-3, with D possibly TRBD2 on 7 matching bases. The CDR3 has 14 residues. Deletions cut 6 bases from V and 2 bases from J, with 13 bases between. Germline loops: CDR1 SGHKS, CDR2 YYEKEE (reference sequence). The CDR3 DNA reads TGTGCCAGCAACCGGGGGGCAGCCACAGATACGCAGTATTTT. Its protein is CASNRGAATDTQYF. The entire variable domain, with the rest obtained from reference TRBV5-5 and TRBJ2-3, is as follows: DAGVTQSPTHLIKTRGQQVTLRCSPISGHKSVSWYQQVLGQGPQFIFQYYEKEERGRGNFPDRFSARQFPNYSSELNVNALLLGDSALYLCASNRGAATDTQYFGPGTRLTVL.

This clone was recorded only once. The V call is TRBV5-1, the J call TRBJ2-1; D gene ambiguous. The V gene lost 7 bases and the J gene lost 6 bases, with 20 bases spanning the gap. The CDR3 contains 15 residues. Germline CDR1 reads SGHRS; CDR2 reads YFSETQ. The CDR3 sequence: CASRSTLGSGNEQFF. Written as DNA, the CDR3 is TGCGCCAGCCGGAGTACCTTGGGTAGTGGCAATGAGCAGTTCTTC.

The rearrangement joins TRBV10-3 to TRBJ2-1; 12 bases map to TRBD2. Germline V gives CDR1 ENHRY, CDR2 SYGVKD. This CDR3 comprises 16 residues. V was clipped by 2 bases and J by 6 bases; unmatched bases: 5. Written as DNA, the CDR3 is TGTGCCATCAGTGAGCTAGCGGGAGGGAGTGGCAATGAGCAGTTCTTC. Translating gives CAISELAGGSGNEQFF.

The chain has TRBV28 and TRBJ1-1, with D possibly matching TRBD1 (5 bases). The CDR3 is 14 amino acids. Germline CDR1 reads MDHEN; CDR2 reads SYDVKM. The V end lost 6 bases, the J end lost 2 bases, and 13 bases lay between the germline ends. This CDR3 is CASSETVRNTEAFF. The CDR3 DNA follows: TGTGCCAGCAGCGAGACAGTGCGAAACACTGAAGCTTTCTTT.

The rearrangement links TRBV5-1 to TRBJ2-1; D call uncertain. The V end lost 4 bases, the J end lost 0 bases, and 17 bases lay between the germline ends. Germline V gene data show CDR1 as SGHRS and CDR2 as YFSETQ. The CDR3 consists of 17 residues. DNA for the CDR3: TGCGCCAGCAGCAACCCACTGGCGAGAGGCTCCTACAATGAGCAGTTCTTC. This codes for CASSNPLARGSYNEQFF.

The CDR3 DNA sequence: TGTGCCAGCAGCCAAGATCGGAACAGGGAGTCGCGCTACACCTTC. This codes for CASSQDRNRESRYTF. This chain uses TRBV4-2 with TRBJ1-2; a weak D match, TRBD1 (6 bases). The CDR3 contains 15 residues. CDR1 LGHNA and CDR2 YNFKEQ come from the germline V gene. Between the trimmed V and J ends, which lost 0 bases and 9 bases, there was a span of 17 bases.

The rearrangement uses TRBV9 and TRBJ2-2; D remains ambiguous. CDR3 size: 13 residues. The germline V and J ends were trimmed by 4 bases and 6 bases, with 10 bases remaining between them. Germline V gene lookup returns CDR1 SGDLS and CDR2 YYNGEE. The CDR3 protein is CASSSYHAGELFF. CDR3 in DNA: TGTGCCAGCAGCAGCTATCACGCCGGGGAGCTGTTTTTT.

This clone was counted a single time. The CDR3 nucleotides are TGCGCCAGCAGCTTGGTTGGGTTGCGGACAGGGGGCGCAAGGGACGGGGCCAACGTCCTGACTTTC. Translated: CASSLVGLRTGGARDGANVLTF. This sequence joins TRBV5-1 and TRBJ2-6; 11 bases line up with TRBD1. Germline V lookup: CDR1 SGHRS, CDR2 YFSETQ. After removal of 0 bases from V and 4 bases from J, the junction contained 18 bases not matched to a gene. The CDR3 is 22 amino acids. The whole variable domain, remainder taken from reference TRBV5-1 and TRBJ2-6, is KAGVTQTPRYLIKTRGQQVTLSCSPISGHRSVSWYQQTPGQGLQFLFEYFSETQRNKGNFPGRFSGRQFSNSRSEMNVSTLELGDSALYLCASSLVGLRTGGARDGANVLTFGAGSRLTVL.

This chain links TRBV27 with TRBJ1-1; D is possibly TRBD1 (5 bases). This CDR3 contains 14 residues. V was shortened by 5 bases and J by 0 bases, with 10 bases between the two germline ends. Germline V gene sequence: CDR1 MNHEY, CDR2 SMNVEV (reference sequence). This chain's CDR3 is CASSPREMNTEAFF. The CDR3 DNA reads TGTGCCAGCAGTCCCAGGGAAATGAACACTGAAGCTTTCTTT.

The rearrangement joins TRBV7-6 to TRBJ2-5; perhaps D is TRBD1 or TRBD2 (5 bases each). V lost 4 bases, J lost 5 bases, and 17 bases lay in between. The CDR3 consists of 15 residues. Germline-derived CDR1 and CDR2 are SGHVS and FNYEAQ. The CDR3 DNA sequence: TGTGCCAGCAGCTACTCCGGGACCTGGGCGGAGACCCAGTACTTC. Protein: CASSYSGTWAETQYF.

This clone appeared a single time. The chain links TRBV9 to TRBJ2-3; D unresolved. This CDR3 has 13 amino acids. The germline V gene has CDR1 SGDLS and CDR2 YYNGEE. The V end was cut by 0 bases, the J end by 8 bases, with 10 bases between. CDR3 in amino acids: CASSVEIASTQYF. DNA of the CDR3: TGTGCCAGCAGCGTAGAGATAGCTAGTACGCAGTATTTT.

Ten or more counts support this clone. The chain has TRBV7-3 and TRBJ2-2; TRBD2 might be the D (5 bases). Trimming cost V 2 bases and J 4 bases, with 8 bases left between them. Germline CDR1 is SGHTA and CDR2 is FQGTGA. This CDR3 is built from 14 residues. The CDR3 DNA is TGTGCCAGCAGCTTATATGGACTCACCGGGGAGCTGTTTTTT. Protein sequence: CASSLYGLTGELFF.

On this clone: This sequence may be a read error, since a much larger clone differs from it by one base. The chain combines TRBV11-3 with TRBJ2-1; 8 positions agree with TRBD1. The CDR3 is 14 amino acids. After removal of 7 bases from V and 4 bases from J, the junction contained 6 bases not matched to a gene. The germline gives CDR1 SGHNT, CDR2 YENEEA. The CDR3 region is CASTPGQEYNEQFF. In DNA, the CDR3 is TGTGCCAGCACACCGGGACAGGAGTACAATGAGCAGTTCTTC.

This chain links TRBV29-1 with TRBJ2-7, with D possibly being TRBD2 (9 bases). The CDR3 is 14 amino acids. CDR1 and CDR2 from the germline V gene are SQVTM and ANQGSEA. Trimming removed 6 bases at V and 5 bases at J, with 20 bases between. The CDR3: CSVDRGLASNEQYF. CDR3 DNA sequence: TGCAGCGTAGACAGGGGACTAGCTTCCAACGAGCAGTACTTC.

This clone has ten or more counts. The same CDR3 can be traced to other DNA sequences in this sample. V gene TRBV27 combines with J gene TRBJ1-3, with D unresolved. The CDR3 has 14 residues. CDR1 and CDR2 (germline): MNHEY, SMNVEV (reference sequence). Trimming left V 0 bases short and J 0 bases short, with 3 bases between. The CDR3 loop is CASSLSFSGNTIYF. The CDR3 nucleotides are TGTGCCAGCAGTTTATCCTTCTCTGGAAACACCATATATTTT.

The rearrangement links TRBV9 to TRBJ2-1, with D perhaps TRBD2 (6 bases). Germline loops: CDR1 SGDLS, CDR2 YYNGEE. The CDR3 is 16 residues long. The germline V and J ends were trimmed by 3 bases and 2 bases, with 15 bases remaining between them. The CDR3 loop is CASSAHGEVTYNEQFF. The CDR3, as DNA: TGTGCCAGCAGCGCTCATGGGGAGGTCACCTACAATGAGCAGTTCTTC. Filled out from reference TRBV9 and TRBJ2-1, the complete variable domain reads DSGVTQTPKHLITATGQRVTLRCSPRSGDLSVYWYQQSLDQGLQFLIQYYNGEERAKGNILERFSAQQFPDLHSELNLSSLELGDSALYFCASSAHGEVTYNEQFFGPGTRLTVL.

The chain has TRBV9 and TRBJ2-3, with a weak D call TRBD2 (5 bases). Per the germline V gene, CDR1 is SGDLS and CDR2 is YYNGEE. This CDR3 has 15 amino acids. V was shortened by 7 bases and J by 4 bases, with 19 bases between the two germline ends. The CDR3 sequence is CASGHSAMEADTQYF. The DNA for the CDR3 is TGTGCCAGCGGGCATTCCGCCATGGAGGCAGATACGCAGTATTTT.

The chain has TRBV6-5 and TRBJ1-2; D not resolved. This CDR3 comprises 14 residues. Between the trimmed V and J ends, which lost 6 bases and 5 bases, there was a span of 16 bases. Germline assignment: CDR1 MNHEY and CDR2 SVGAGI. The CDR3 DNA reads TGTGCCAGCAGCTCCCCCGTGGGAGGGTATGGCTACACCTTC. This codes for CASSSPVGGYGYTF.

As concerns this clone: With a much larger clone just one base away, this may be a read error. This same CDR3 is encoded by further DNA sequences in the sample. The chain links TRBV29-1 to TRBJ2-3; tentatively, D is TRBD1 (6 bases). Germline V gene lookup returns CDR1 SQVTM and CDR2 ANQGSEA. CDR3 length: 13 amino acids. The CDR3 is CSASGTSTDTQYF. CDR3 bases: TGCAGCGCATCCGGGACAAGCACAGACACGCAGTATTTT.

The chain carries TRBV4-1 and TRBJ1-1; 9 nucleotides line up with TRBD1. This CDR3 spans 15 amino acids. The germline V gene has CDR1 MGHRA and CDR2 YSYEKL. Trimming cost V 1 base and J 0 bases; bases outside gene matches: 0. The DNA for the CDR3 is TGCGCCAGCAGCCAAGGACAGGGGGTGAACACTGAAGCTTTCTTT. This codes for CASSQGQGVNTEAFF.

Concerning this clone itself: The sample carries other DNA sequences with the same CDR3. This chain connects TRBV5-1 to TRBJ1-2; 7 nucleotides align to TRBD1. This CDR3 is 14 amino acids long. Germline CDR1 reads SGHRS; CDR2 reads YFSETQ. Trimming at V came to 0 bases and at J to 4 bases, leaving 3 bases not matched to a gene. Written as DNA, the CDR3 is TGCGCCAGCAGCTTGGACAGGGGTGTCTATGGCTACACCTTC. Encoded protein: CASSLDRGVYGYTF.

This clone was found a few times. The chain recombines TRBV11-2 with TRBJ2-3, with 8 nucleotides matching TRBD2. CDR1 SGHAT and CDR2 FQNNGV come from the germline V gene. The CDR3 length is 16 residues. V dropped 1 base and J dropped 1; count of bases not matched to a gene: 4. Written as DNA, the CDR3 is TGTGCCAGCAGCTTAGGAGCGGGGGCTGGCACAGATACGCAGTATTTT. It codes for CASSLGAGAGTDTQYF. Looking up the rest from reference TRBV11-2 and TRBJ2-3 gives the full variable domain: EAGVAQSPRYKIIEKRQSVAFWCNPISGHATLYWYQQILGQGPKLLIQFQNNGVVDDSQLPKDRFSAERLKGVDSTLKIQPAKLEDSAVYLCASSLGAGAGTDTQYFGPGTRLTVL.

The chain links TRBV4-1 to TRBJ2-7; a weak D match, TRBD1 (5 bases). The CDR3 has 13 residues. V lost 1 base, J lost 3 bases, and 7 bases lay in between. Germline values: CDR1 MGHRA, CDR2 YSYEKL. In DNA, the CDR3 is TGCGCCAGCAGCCAAGGAGACAGCTACGAGCAGTACTTC. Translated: CASSQGDSYEQYF.

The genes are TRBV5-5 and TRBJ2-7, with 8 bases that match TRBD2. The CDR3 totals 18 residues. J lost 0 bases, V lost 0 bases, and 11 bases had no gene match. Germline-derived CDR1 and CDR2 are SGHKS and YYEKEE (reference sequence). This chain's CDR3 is CASSLELFRTSRSYEQYF. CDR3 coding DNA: TGTGCCAGCAGCTTGGAATTGTTTCGGACTAGCCGCTCCTACGAGCAGTACTTC.